This entry lists 2 T cell receptor beta chains sequenced from one sample in a study of beta chain features in type 1 diabetes. Sequencing targeted expressed TCRB transcripts, as all isolated RNA had been reverse transcribed. The method was immunoSEQ multiplex PCR; TCRdb's version includes in-frame clones alone and lacks a portion of them. The sample carries fewer than 200,000 clones, about an eighth recorded once. Material for sequencing was central memory CD4+ T cells from blood. All receptors come from a young woman in good health.

This clone was seen only a few times. The chain has TRBV7-3 and TRBJ2-3; 7 bases are a match to TRBD1. CDR3 length: 14 amino acids. After removal of 5 bases from V and 1 base from J, the junction contained 3 bases not matched to a gene. Germline V CDR1 and CDR2: SGHTA, FQGTGA. CDR3 DNA sequence: TGTGCCAGCAGCGTCGGGACAGGCACAGATACGCAGTATTTT. It is translated as CASSVGTGTDTQYF.

This clone was recorded at least ten times. This chain links TRBV19 with TRBJ2-1; TRBD1 is a possible D gene (5 bases). V was shortened by 6 bases and J by 8 bases, with 8 bases between the two germline ends. The CDR3 covers 11 residues. Per the germline V gene, CDR1 is LNHDA and CDR2 is SQIVND (reference sequence). Here the CDR3 reads CASRRGDEQFF. The CDR3 bases are TGTGCCAGTAGAAGGGGCGATGAGCAGTTCTTC.